These 2 T cell receptor beta chains were all obtained from the same sample, sequenced in a study of blood T cell repertoires in COVID-19. Sequenced by immunoSEQ multiplex PCR; TCRdb stores in-frame clones only, minus some. Counted here are approximately 120,000 clones, over 75% occurring once; the ten biggest clones make up about a sixth. The source material was peripheral blood. Source of these receptors: a man aged 30 to 39 with COVID-19, enrolled during active disease.

The V gene is TRBV13, the J gene TRBJ2-7; 7 bases match TRBD2. V trimming: 1 base; J trimming: 7 bases; junction bases outside the gene matches: 7. CDR1 is PRHDT and CDR2 is FYEKMQ in the germline V gene (reference sequence). The CDR3 consists of 14 residues. The CDR3 region is CASSLAGGPDEQYF. CDR3 coding DNA: TGTGCCAGCAGCTTAGCGGGAGGTCCGGATGAGCAGTACTTC.

V is TRBV6-2 or TRBV6-3 and J is TRBJ1-6; 7 nucleotides align to TRBD1. Per germline, CDR1 MNHEY and CDR2 SVGEGT. The CDR3 runs 14 residues. Trimming at V came to 5 bases and at J to 3 bases, leaving 1 base not matched to a gene. CDR3 sequence (DNA): TGTGCCAGCAGTACAGGGGTCTATAATTCACCCCTCCACTTT. Translating it yields CASSTGVYNSPLHF.